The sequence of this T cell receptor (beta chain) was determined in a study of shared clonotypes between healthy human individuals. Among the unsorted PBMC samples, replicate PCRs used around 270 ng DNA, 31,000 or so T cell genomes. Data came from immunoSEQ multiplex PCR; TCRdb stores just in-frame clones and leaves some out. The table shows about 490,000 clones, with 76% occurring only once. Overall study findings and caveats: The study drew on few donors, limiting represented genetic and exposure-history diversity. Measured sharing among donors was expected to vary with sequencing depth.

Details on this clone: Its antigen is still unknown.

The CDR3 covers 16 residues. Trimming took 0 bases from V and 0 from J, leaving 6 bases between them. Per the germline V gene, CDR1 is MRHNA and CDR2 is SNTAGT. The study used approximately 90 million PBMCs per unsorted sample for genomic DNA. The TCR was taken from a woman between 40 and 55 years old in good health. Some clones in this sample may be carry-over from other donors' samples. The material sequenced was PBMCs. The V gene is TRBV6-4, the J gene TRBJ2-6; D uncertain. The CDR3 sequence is CASSDSIASGANVLTF. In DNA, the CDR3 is TGTGCCAGCAGTGACTCGATCGCCTCTGGGGCCAACGTCCTGACTTTC.